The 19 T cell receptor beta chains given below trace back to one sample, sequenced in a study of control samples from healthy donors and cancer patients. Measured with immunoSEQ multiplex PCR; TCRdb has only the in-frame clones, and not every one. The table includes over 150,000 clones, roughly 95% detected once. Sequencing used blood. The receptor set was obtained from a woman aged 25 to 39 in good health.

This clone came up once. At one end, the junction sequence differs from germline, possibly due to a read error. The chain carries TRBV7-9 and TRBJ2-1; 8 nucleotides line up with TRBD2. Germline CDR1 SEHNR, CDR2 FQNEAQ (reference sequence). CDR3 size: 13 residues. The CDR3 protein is CASSPALSGSFLF. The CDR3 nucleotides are TGTGCCAGCAGCCCCGCTCTAAGCGGGAGTTTCCTCTTC.

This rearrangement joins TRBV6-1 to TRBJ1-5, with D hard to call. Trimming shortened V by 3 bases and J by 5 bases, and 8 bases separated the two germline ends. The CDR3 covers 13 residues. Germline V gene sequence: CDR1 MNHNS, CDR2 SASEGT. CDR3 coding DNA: TGTGCCAGCAGTGATGGGCCGTATCAGCCCCAGCATTTT. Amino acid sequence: CASSDGPYQPQHF.

The CDR3 region has the DNA TGTGCCAGCTCACCTGGGACAGGGGTTAACTATGGCTACACCTTC. Its protein product is CASSPGTGVNYGYTF. The V and J genes are TRBV18 and TRBJ1-2; 10 bases are a match to TRBD1. Trimming took 3 bases from V and 1 from J; bases not matched to a gene: 2. The CDR3 loop spans 15 amino acids. Germline lookup yields CDR1 KGHSH and CDR2 LQKENI.

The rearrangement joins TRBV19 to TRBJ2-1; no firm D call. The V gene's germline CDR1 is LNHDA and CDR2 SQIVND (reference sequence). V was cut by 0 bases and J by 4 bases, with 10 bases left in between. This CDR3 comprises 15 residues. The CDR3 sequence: CASSIDSPEYNEQFF. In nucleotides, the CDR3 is TGTGCCAGTAGTATAGACTCTCCTGAGTACAATGAGCAGTTCTTC.

CDR3 amino acids: CASSLGTGSTYEQYF. CDR3 coding DNA: TGTGCCAGCAGTTTAGGGACAGGTTCTACCTACGAGCAGTACTTC. V and J are TRBV27 and TRBJ2-7; 8 bases agree with TRBD1. V lost 2 bases, J lost 2 bases, and 5 bases stayed unmatched. CDR3 length: 15 amino acids. Germline assignment: CDR1 MNHEY and CDR2 SMNVEV (reference sequence).

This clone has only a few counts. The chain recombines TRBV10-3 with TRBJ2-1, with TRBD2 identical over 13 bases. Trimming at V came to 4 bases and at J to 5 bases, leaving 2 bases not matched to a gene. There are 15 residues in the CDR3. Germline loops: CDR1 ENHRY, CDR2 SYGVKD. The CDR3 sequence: CAISGLAGGNNEQFF. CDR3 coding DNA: TGTGCCATCAGTGGACTAGCGGGGGGAAACAATGAGCAGTTCTTC.

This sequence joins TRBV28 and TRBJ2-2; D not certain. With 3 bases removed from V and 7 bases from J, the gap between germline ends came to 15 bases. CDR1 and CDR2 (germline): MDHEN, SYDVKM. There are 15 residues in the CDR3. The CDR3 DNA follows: TGTGCCAGCAGTTTTTATGGGCGGAATGACGGGGAGCTGTTTTTT. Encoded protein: CASSFYGRNDGELFF. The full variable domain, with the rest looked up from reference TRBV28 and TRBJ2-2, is DVKVTQSSRYLVKRTGEKVFLECVQDMDHENMFWYRQDPGLGLRLIYFSYDVKMKEKGDIPEGYSVSREKKERFSLILESASTNQTSMYLCASSFYGRNDGELFFGEGSRLTVL.

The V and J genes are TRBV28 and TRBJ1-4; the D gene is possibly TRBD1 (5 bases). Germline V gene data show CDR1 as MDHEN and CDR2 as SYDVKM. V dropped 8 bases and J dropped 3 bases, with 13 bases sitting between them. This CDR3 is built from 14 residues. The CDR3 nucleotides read TGTGCCAGCGGCGGGGGTCGGGCTAATGAAAAACTGTTTTTT. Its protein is CASGGGRANEKLFF.

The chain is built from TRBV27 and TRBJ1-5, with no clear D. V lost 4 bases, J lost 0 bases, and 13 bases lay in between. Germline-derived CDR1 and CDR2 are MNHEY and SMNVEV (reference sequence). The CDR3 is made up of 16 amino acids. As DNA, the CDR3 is TGTGCCAGCAGTTCCCGCACACCTTATAGCAATCAGCCCCAGCATTTT. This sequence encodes CASSSRTPYSNQPQHF.

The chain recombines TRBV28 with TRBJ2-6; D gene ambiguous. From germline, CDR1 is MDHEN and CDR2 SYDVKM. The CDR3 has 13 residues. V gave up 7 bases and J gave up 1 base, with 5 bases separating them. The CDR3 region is CASKDSGANVLTF. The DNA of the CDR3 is TGTGCCAGCAAGGATTCTGGGGCCAACGTCCTGACTTTC.

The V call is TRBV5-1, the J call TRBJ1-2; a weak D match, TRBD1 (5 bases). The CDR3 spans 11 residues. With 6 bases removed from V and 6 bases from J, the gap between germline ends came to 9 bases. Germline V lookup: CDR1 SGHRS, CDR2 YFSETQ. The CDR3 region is CASTLGDGYTF. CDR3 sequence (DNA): TGCGCCAGCACCCTAGGGGATGGCTACACCTTC.

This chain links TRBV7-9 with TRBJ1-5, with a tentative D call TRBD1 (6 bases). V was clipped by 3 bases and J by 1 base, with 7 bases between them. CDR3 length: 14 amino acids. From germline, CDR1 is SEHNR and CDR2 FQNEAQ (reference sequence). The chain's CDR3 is CASSFGQSNQPQHF. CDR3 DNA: TGTGCCAGCAGCTTCGGACAGAGCAATCAGCCCCAGCATTTT.

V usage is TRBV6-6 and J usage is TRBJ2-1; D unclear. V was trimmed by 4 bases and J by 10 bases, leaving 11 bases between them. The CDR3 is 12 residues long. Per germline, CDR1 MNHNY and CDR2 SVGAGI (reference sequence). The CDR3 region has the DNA TGTGCCAGCAGTTGGGTCCGATCGGAGCAGTTCTTC. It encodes CASSWVRSEQFF.

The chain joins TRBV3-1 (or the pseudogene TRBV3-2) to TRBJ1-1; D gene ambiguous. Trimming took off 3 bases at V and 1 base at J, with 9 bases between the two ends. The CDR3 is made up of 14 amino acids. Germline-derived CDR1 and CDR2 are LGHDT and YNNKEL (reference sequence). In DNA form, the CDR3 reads TGTGCCAGCAGCCAGCAGTGGCGGAACACTGAAGCTTTCTTT. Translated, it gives CASSQQWRNTEAFF.

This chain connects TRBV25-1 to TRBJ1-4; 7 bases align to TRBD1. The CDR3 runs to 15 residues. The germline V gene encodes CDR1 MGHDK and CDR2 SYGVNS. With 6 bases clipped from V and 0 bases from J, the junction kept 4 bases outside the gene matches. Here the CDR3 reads CASRQGTTTNEKLFF. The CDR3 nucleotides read TGTGCCAGCAGACAGGGGACTACAACTAATGAAAAACTGTTTTTT.

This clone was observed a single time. The CDR3 bases are TGCAGCGTTTCTGCAGGGCTTAATTCACCCCTCCACTTT. It is translated as CSVSAGLNSPLHF. The rearrangement uses TRBV29-1 and TRBJ1-6; D is perhaps TRBD1 (5 bases). Germline CDR1 reads SQVTM; CDR2 reads ANQGSEA. CDR3 length: 13 residues. V lost 5 bases to trimming and J lost 6 bases, with 11 bases between them.

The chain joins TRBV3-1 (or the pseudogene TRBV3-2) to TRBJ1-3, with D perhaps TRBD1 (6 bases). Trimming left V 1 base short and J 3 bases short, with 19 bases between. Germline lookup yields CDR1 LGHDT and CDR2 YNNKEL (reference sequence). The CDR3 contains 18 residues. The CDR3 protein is CASSQGIWLAGVGNTIYF. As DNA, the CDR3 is TGTGCCAGCAGCCAAGGGATCTGGTTGGCAGGGGTTGGAAACACCATATATTTT.

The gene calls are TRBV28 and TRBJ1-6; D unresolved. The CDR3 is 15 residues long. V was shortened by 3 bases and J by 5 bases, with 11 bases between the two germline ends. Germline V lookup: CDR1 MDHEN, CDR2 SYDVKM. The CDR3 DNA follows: TGTGCCAGCAGTTTCAATCAGGTTAATAATTCACCCCTCCACTTT. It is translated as CASSFNQVNNSPLHF.

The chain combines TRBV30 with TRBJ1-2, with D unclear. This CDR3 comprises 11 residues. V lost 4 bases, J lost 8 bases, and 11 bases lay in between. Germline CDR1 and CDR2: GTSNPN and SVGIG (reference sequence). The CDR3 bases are TGTGCCTGGACCCGCACTCTAGGCTACACCTTC. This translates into CAWTRTLGYTF.